This T cell receptor (beta chain) was retrieved from a study of shared clonotypes between healthy human individuals. Study at large: There were three CD4 naive, three CD4 memory, two CD8 naive and one CD8 memory plates per donor. The study, taken as a whole, reports: Naive subsets generally exceeded memory subsets in estimated richness. Several donors held roughly 5% of naive CD4 clonotypes in common.

In the case of this clone: As yet, its antigen is unknown.

This CDR3 has 14 residues. Germline V gives CDR1 SNHLY, CDR2 FYNNEI. With 6 bases clipped from V and 7 bases from J, the junction kept 10 bases outside the gene matches. Method: immunoSEQ multiplex PCR; TCRdb's copy keeps in-frame clones and lacks some. This table has around 2,100,000 clones, approximately 94% appearing once. Naive-designated CD8 cells lacked CD45RO, were positively enriched for CCR7, and omitted terminally differentiated effector memory CD45RA+ cells. Material for sequencing was naive CD8+ T cells sorted from blood. This sequence was found in a man aged 18-30 years in good health. This sequence joins TRBV2 and TRBJ2-7, with 9 positions matching TRBD1. CDR3 region: CASSQGWTGEEQYF. The DNA of the CDR3 is TGTGCCAGCAGCCAAGGGTGGACAGGGGAAGAGCAGTACTTC.